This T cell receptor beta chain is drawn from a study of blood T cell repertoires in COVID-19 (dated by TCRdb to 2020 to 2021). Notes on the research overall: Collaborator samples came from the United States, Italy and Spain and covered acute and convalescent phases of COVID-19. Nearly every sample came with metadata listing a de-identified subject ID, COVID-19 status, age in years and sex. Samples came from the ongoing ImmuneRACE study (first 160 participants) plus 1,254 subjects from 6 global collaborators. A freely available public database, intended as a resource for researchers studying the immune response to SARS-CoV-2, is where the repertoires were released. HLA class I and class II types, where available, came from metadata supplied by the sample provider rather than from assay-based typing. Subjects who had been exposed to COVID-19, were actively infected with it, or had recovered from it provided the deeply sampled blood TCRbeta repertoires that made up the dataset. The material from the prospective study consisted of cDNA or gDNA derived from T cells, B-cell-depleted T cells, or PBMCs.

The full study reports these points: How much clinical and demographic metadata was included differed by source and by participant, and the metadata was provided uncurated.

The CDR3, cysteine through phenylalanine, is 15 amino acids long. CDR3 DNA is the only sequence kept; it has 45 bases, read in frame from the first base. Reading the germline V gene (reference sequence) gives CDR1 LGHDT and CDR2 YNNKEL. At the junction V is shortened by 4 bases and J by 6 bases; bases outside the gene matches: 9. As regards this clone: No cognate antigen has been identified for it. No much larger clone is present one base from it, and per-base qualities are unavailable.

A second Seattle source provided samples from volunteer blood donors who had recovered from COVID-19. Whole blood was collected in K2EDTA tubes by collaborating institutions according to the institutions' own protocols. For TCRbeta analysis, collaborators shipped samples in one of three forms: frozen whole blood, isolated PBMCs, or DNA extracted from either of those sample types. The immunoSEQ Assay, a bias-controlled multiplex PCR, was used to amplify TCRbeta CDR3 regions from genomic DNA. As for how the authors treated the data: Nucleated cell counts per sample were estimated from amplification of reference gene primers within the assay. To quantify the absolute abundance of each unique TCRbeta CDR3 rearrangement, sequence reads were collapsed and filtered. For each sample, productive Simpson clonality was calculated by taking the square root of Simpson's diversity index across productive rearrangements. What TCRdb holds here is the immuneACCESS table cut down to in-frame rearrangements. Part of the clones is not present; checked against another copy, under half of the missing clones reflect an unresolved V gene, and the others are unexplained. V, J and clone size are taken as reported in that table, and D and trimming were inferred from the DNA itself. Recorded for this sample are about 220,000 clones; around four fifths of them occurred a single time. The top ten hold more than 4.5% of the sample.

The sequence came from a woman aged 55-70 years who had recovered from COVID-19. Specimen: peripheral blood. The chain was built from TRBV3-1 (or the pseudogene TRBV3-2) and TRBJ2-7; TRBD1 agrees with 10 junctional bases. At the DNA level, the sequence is TGTGCCAGCAGCCGACGGGACAGGGGAGGGGGCGAGCAGTACTTC. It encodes CASSRRDRGGGEQYF.